These 19 T cell receptor beta chains were all obtained from the same sample, sequenced in a study of radiation and T cells in renal cell carcinoma (dated by TCRdb to the early 2020s). Preparation of the library involved the immunoSEQ multiplex PCR assay. TCRdb mirrors the immuneACCESS table, restricted to in-frame sequences. Some clones are absent from its copies; in checked studies, under half trace to an unresolved V gene, and the reason for the others is unknown. The sample table records more than 65,000 clones; around 85% of these occur just once. 20% to 25% of the sample lies in the top ten. Taken with the paper, the label for time point translates to: blood 2 weeks post-SBRT. Reading the label with the study, this specimen's treatment or condition is: 15 Gy SBRT to primary tumor, nephrectomy 4 weeks later. Source: blood, taken from a patient whose treatment included radiotherapy and nephrectomy. Receptor source: a woman in her 50s with renal cell carcinoma.

V usage is TRBV5-6 and J usage is TRBJ2-1, with no clear D. Germline lookup yields CDR1 SGHDT and CDR2 YYEEEE. This CDR3 has 16 amino acids. Deletions cut 2 bases from V and 1 base from J, with 13 bases between. The CDR3 sequence: CASSFSAGTSYNEQFF. In DNA, the CDR3 is TGTGCCAGCAGCTTCTCAGCAGGAACTTCCTACAATGAGCAGTTCTTC.

This clone was recorded only once. The chain couples TRBV7-2 to TRBJ2-3; 11 positions agree with TRBD2. The CDR3 is 14 residues long. The germline V gene encodes CDR1 SGHTA and CDR2 FQGNSA. V shed 5 bases and J 6 bases; nucleotides not matched to a gene: 4. This CDR3 reads CASSRGTSGDTQYF. In nucleotides, the CDR3 is TGTGCCAGCAGCCGCGGGACTAGCGGTGATACGCAGTATTTT.

CDR3 in amino acids: CASSRGTSGGDTQYF. In nucleotides, the CDR3 is TGTGCCAGCAGCCGCGGGACTAGCGGGGGTGATACGCAGTATTTT. The chain links TRBV7-2 to TRBJ2-3; 14 bases map to TRBD2. The germline V gene encodes CDR1 SGHTA and CDR2 FQGNSA. The CDR3 extends over 15 amino acids. V lost 5 bases, J lost 6 bases, and 4 bases stayed unmatched. Filled out from reference TRBV7-2 and TRBJ2-3, the complete variable domain reads GAGVSQSPSNKVTEKGKDVELRCDPISGHTALYWYRQSLGQGLEFLIYFQGNSAPDKSGLPSDRFSAERTGGSVSTLTIQRTQQEDSAVYLCASSRGTSGGDTQYFGPGTRLTVL.

The chain employs TRBV19 and TRBJ2-2; 10 bases are shared with TRBD1. V shed 3 bases, J shed 2 bases, and the junction held 3 bases outside the gene matches. The germline V gene has CDR1 LNHDA and CDR2 SQIVND (reference sequence). The CDR3 spans 16 residues. As DNA, the CDR3 is TGTGCCAGTAGTATTGGACAGGGGGTAAACACCGGGGAGCTGTTTTTT. It yields the protein CASSIGQGVNTGELFF.

J is TRBJ1-2 and V is TRBV19; 9 bases agree with TRBD1. The junction had 9 bases not matched to a gene; V was cut back by 6 bases and J by 4 bases. The germline gives CDR1 LNHDA, CDR2 SQIVND (reference sequence). This CDR3 is 15 amino acids long. The CDR3 DNA reads as TGTGCCAGTAGCACACCATCGGGACAGGGCTATGGCTACACCTTC. Protein sequence: CASSTPSGQGYGYTF.

V usage is TRBV4-1 and J usage is TRBJ2-1; TRBD2 aligns across 7 bases. Germline CDR1 reads MGHRA; CDR2 reads YSYEKL. Germline trimming cut 1 base from V and 9 bases from J; bases unmatched to any gene: 12. The CDR3 contains 16 residues. For the CDR3, the DNA is TGCGCCAGCAGCCAAGTTCTAAGCGGGGTTGGGTTTGAGCAGTTCTTC. It translates to CASSQVLSGVGFEQFF.

In its sample, this clone was seen once. The chain couples TRBV5-6 to TRBJ2-1; 8 bases align to TRBD2. This CDR3 has 16 amino acids. The V gene's germline CDR1 is SGHDT and CDR2 YYEEEE. The junction had 7 bases not matched to a gene; V was cut back by 1 base and J by 4 bases. The CDR3 DNA sequence: TGTGCCAGCAGCTTGTTAGCGGGGAGGTCTTACAATGAGCAGTTCTTC. Its translation is CASSLLAGRSYNEQFF.

This chain connects TRBV2 to TRBJ2-3; the match to TRBD2 covers 15 bases. The germline V gene encodes CDR1 SNHLY and CDR2 FYNNEI. There are 16 residues in the CDR3. Losses at the gene ends were 5 bases for V and 2 bases for J; bases not matched to a gene: 2. CDR3 loop: CASSRTSGGDTDTQYF. The CDR3 region has the DNA TGTGCCAGCAGTCGGACTAGCGGGGGGGACACAGATACGCAGTATTTT.

The V gene is TRBV4-1, the J gene TRBJ1-2; D remains unclear. The germline V gene encodes CDR1 MGHRA and CDR2 YSYEKL. This CDR3 region has 14 residues. V was trimmed by 1 base and J by 0 bases, leaving 6 bases between them. As DNA, the CDR3 is TGCGCCAGCAGCCAAGCTCTAACTAACTATGGCTACACCTTC. This codes for CASSQALTNYGYTF.

The CDR3 nucleotides read TGTGCCAGCAGCAAAGGCCCCGCAACCGGGCCCCAAAATGAAAAACTGTTTTTT. Protein sequence: CASSKGPATGPQNEKLFF. The chain recombines TRBV21-1 with TRBJ1-4. TRBV21-1 is a pseudogene. This CDR3 has 18 amino acids.

The genes are TRBV25-1 and TRBJ2-5, with D possibly matching TRBD1 (6 bases). Germline V CDR1 and CDR2: MGHDK, SYGVNS. CDR3 length equals 15 residues. V was clipped by 5 bases and J by 3 bases, with 16 bases between them. CDR3 DNA sequence: TGTGCCAGCAGTCGGGGTGCAGGGGTGAAAGAGACCCAGTACTTC. It is translated as CASSRGAGVKETQYF.

V usage is TRBV5-1 and J usage is TRBJ1-2; D gene unclear. This CDR3 has 14 residues. CDR1 is SGHRS and CDR2 is YFSETQ in the germline V gene. Trimming removed 5 bases at V and 3 bases at J, with 14 bases between. CDR3 sequence reads: CASSYEGFDYGYTF. The CDR3 DNA is TGCGCCAGCAGTTATGAGGGTTTTGACTATGGCTACACCTTC.

V usage is TRBV27 and J usage is TRBJ1-2; TRBD1 aligns across 7 bases. CDR1 and CDR2 from the germline V gene are MNHEY and SMNVEV (reference sequence). This CDR3 is 13 amino acids long. Unmatched junction bases numbered 4, after V lost 6 bases and J lost 3 bases. The DNA of the CDR3 is TGTGCCAGCAGCCCGGACAGGTACTATGGCTACACCTTC. This encodes CASSPDRYYGYTF.

This chain connects TRBV19 to TRBJ1-3, with D perhaps matching TRBD1 (6 bases). This CDR3 comprises 15 residues. Trimming shortened V by 5 bases and J by 3 bases, and 14 bases separated the two germline ends. CDR1 and CDR2 from the germline V gene are LNHDA and SQIVND (reference sequence). This chain's CDR3 is CASSSSRDIGNTIYF. The DNA for the CDR3 is TGTGCCAGTAGTTCAAGCCGGGACATTGGAAACACCATATATTTT. The variable domain in full, completed from reference TRBV19 and TRBJ1-3, reads DGGITQSPKYLFRKEGQNVTLSCEQNLNHDAMYWYRQDPGQGLRLIYYSQIVNDFQKGDIAEGYSVSREKKESFPLTVTSAQKNPTAFYLCASSSSRDIGNTIYFGEGSWLTVV.

This rearrangement joins TRBV9 to TRBJ2-1, with TRBD2 matching 8 bases. Trimming removed 0 bases from V and 0 bases from J; junction bases left unmatched: 2. Germline CDR1 SGDLS, CDR2 YYNGEE. The CDR3 is made up of 16 amino acids. The DNA for the CDR3 is TGTGCCAGCAGCGTAGAGCGGGGGAGCTCCTACAATGAGCAGTTCTTC. Amino acid sequence: CASSVERGSSYNEQFF.

This chain joins TRBV5-5 and TRBJ2-7; perhaps D is TRBD1 or TRBD2 (5 bases each). The germline V gene has CDR1 SGHKS and CDR2 YYEKEE (reference sequence). The CDR3 is made up of 14 amino acids. V lost 2 bases and J lost 5, with 14 bases in between. The CDR3 region is CASSFQAEGNEQYF. CDR3 nucleotides: TGTGCCAGCAGCTTTCAGGCCGAGGGGAACGAGCAGTACTTC. Combining the CDR3 with reference TRBV5-5 and TRBJ2-7 gives the whole variable domain DAGVTQSPTHLIKTRGQQVTLRCSPISGHKSVSWYQQVLGQGPQFIFQYYEKEERGRGNFPDRFSARQFPNYSSELNVNALLLGDSALYLCASSFQAEGNEQYFGPGTRLTVT.

Many counts were recorded for this clone. The V gene is TRBV4-2, the J gene TRBJ2-3; perhaps TRBD2 as D (6 bases). Germline V gene data show CDR1 as LGHNA and CDR2 as YNFKEQ. The CDR3 covers 15 residues. V dropped 1 base and J dropped 3 bases, with 11 bases sitting between them. CDR3 DNA sequence: TGTGCCAGCAGCCAAGTACGGGAGCCGACAGATACGCAGTATTTT. Translation gives CASSQVREPTDTQYF.

The rearrangement uses TRBV5-4 and TRBJ1-4; D uncertain. Trimming removed 5 bases from V and 0 bases from J, with 14 bases in between. This CDR3 has 16 amino acids. Germline V gene sequence: CDR1 SGHNT, CDR2 YYREEE (reference sequence). CDR3 DNA sequence: TGTGCCAGCAGTGTTAAGAACGGAGCAACTAATGAAAAACTGTTTTTT. This translates into CASSVKNGATNEKLFF.

The V gene is TRBV4-2, the J gene TRBJ2-7; no definite D call. The CDR3 covers 13 residues. Looked up from germline, CDR1 is LGHNA and CDR2 is YNFKEQ. Between the trimmed V and J ends, which lost 0 bases and 4 bases, there was a span of 7 bases. This CDR3 reads CASSQEPEYEQYF. DNA for the CDR3: TGTGCCAGCAGCCAAGAACCCGAATACGAGCAGTACTTC.